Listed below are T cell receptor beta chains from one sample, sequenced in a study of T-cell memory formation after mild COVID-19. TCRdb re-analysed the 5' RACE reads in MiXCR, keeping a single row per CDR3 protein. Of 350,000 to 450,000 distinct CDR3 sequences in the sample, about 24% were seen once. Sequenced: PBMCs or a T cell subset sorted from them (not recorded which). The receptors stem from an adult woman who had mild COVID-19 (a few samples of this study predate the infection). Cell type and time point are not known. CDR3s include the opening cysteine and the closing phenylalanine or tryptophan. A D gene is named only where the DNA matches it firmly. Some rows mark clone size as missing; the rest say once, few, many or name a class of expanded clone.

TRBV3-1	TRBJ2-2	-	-	CASSQVGSTGELFF	TGTGCCAGCAGCCAGGTCGGAAGTACCGGGGAGCTGTTTTTT
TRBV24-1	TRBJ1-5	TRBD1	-	CATRGTDSNQPQHF	TGTGCCACCAGAGGGACAGATAGCAATCAGCCCCAGCATTTT
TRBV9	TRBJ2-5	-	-	CASSPQHQQETQYF	TGTGCCAGCAGCCCCCAACACCAGCAAGAGACCCAGTACTTC
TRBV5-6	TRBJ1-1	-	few	CASSPVGYGTLEAFF	TGTGCCAGCAGCCCGGTGGGGTACGGGACCCTTGAAGCTTTCTTT
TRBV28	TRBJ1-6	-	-	CASSLRGARNSPLHF	TGTGCCAGCAGTTTACGGGGGGCTAGGAATTCACCCCTCCACTTT
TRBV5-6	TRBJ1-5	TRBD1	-	CASSRQGPISNQPQHF	TGTGCCAGCAGCAGACAGGGGCCGATTAGCAATCAGCCCCAGCATTTT
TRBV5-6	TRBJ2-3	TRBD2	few	CASSRRTFSGSSTDTQYF	TGTGCCAGCAGCCGACGGACCTTTAGCGGGAGCTCAACAGATACGCAGTATTTT
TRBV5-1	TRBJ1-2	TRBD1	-	CASSSWTGGRNGYTF	TGCGCCAGCAGCTCCTGGACAGGGGGCAGGAATGGCTACACCTTC
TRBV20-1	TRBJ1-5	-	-	CSARQGLRSNQPQHF	TGCAGTGCTAGGCAGGGATTGAGGAGCAATCAGCCCCAGCATTTT
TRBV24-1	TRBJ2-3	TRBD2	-	CATSGRASGRTDTQYF	TGTGCCACCAGTGGTAGGGCTAGCGGGAGGACAGATACGCAGTATTTT
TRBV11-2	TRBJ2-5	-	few	CASCPSGWETQYF	TGTGCCAGCTGCCCATCGGGGTGGGAGACCCAGTACTTC
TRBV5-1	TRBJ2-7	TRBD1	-	CASSLGQGYFREQYF	TGCGCCAGCAGCTTGGGACAGGGGTATTTTCGAGAGCAGTACTTC
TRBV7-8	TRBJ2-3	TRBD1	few	CASSSPGQGQYTQYF	TGTGCCAGCAGCTCCCCGGGACAGGGGCAATATACGCAGTATTTT
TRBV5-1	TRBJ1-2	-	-	CASSPSTNGGGYGYTF	TGCGCCAGCAGCCCCTCAACTAACGGGGGAGGCTATGGCTACACCTTC
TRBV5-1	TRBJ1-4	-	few	CASSLTGEREKLFF	TGCGCCAGCAGCTTGACGGGGGAAAGGGAAAAACTGTTTTTT
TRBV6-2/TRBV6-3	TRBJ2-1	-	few	CASRVRYNEQFF	TGTGCCAGCCGAGTAAGGTACAATGAGCAGTTCTTC
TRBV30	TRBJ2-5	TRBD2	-	CAWSPSPLAGAETQYF	TGTGCCTGGAGTCCAAGTCCACTAGCGGGGGCAGAGACCCAGTACTTC
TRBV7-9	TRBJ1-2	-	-	CASSLEAQTYTF	TGTGCCAGCAGCTTAGAGGCACAGACCTACACCTTC
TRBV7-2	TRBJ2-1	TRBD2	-	CASSPPGLADVNEQFF	TGTGCCAGCAGCCCGCCGGGACTAGCGGATGTCAATGAGCAGTTCTTC
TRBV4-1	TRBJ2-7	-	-	CASSEQQGYEQYF	TGCGCCAGCAGCGAACAACAGGGTTACGAGCAGTACTTC
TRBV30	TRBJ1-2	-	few	CAWTGGTDYGYTF	TGTGCCTGGACCGGCGGCACAGACTATGGCTACACCTTC
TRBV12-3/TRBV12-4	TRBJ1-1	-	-	CASSLLLRGTEAFF	TGTGCCAGCAGTTTACTGTTAAGGGGCACTGAAGCTTTCTTT
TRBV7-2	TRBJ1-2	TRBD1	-	CASSPDRAGGYTF	TGTGCCAGCAGCCCAGACAGGGCTGGAGGCTACACCTTC
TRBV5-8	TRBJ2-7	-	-	CASSQTPEVGEQYF	TGTGCCAGCAGCCAAACGCCCGAGGTAGGAGAGCAGTACTTC
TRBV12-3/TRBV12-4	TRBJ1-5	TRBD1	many	CASRAGQGEGQPQHF	TGTGCCAGCAGGGCTGGACAGGGGGAGGGTCAGCCCCAGCATTTT
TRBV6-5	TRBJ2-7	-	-	CASRGQPYEQYF	TGTGCCAGCAGAGGACAGCCCTACGAGCAGTACTTC
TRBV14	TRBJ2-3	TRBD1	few	CASSPTDRRLTDTQYF	TGTGCCAGCAGCCCGACGGACAGGCGATTAACAGATACGCAGTATTTT
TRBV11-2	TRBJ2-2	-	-	CASSLGNRAGTGELFF	TGTGCCAGCAGCTTAGGGAACAGGGCGGGCACCGGGGAGCTGTTTTTT
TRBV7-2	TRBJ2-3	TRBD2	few	CASSSKGTTLDTQYF	TGTGCCAGCAGCTCAAAGGGGACTACCCTAGATACGCAGTATTTT
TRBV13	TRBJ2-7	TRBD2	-	CASSFSGTKGLRAYEQYF	TGTGCCAGCAGCTTCTCCGGGACTAAAGGTTTACGAGCCTACGAGCAGTACTTC
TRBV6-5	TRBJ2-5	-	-	CASSYSVRAGDLQETQYF	TGTGCCAGCAGTTACTCGGTCCGGGCAGGGGACCTTCAAGAGACCCAGTACTTC